Sequencing of this TCR beta chain was carried out in a study of T cell responses to AZD1222 COVID-19 vaccine. Some clones are missing from TCRdb's copy, which holds only in-frame ones; the method was immunoSEQ multiplex PCR. The sample yields some 100,000 clones, around 90% seen once. V was cut by 5 bases and J by 0 bases, with 16 bases left in between. Germline V gives CDR1 GTSNPN, CDR2 SVGIG (reference sequence). The CDR3 sequence is 15 residues long. The sequence was collected from an adult in good health. This chain links TRBV30 with TRBJ2-5, with D uncertain. This specimen was peripheral blood, taken on day 0 of MenACWY control vaccination. The CDR3 DNA reads TGTGCCTGGGCTCCGGGCCGACTTTACCAAGAGACCCAGTACTTC. It yields the protein CAWAPGRLYQETQYF. The full variable domain, with the rest looked up from reference TRBV30 and TRBJ2-5, is SQTIHQWPATLVQPVGSPLSLECTVEGTSNPNLYWYRQAAGRGLQLLFYSVGIGQISSEVPQNLSASRPQDRQFILSSKKLLLSDSGFYLCAWAPGRLYQETQYFGPGTRLLVL.